These 8 T cell receptor beta chains share one sample of origin, sequenced in a study of Ad26.COV2.S vaccination and SARS-CoV-2 variants. TCRdb's table, derived via immunoSEQ multiplex PCR, lists solely in-frame clones and lacks some. The sample includes roughly 510,000 clones, around nine tenths of them seen just once. Described treatment: 15 to 20 received Ad26.COV2.S at low or high dose, single or two shots; about 5 received placebo; per-sample allocation not given. The samples date from day 63 after the first vaccine or placebo injection. This specimen was peripheral blood, taken in a trial of Ad26.COV2.S vaccine versus placebo. Receptors were obtained from a person aged 18-65 years who received the Ad26.COV2.S COVID-19 vaccine or a placebo.

The genes are TRBV3-1 (or the pseudogene TRBV3-2) and TRBJ2-1; 7 nucleotides match TRBD2. V was clipped by 6 bases and J by 4 bases; unmatched bases: 12. The CDR3 is 16 residues long. Germline V gives CDR1 LGHDT, CDR2 YNNKEL (reference sequence). CDR3 nucleotides: TGTGCCAGCAGTCCTTTCGCCGGGACTACATACAATGAGCAGTTCTTC. Translation: CASSPFAGTTYNEQFF.

V is TRBV6-5 and J is TRBJ2-1; 10 nucleotides agree with TRBD1. V lost 5 bases to trimming and J lost 4 bases; unmatched junction nucleotides: 2. This CDR3 contains 14 residues. From germline, CDR1 is MNHEY and CDR2 SVGAGI. The CDR3 bases are TGTGCCAGCAGTCCGGACAGGGGGTACAATGAGCAGTTCTTC. Its translation is CASSPDRGYNEQFF.

The chain has TRBV19 and TRBJ2-2, with D possibly being TRBD1 (6 bases). This CDR3 region has 16 residues. V lost 5 bases, J lost 2 bases, and 15 bases lay in between. The germline CDR1 and CDR2 sequences are LNHDA and SQIVND (reference sequence). CDR3 coding DNA: TGTGCCAGTAGTTGGCGGACAGTCAAAAACACCGGGGAGCTGTTTTTT. As protein: CASSWRTVKNTGELFF.

The chain recombines TRBV5-1 with TRBJ1-1; D is uncertain. Germline assignment: CDR1 SGHRS and CDR2 YFSETQ. This CDR3 comprises 20 residues. Trimming cost V 0 bases and J 1 base, with 25 bases left between them. The CDR3: CASSLGPRRLRWYPNTEAFF. The CDR3 DNA reads TGCGCCAGCAGCTTGGGGCCACGTCGTCTACGGTGGTATCCGAACACTGAAGCTTTCTTT.

V usage is TRBV28 and J usage is TRBJ2-1; D unresolved. Trimming cost V 6 bases and J 5 bases, with 8 bases left between them. CDR3 length equals 12 residues. Per germline, CDR1 MDHEN and CDR2 SYDVKM. CDR3 sequence (DNA): TGTGCCAGCAGATTAGCACACAATGAGCAGTTCTTC. This encodes CASRLAHNEQFF. Based on the CDR3 plus reference TRBV28 and TRBJ2-1, the full variable domain is DVKVTQSSRYLVKRTGEKVFLECVQDMDHENMFWYRQDPGLGLRLIYFSYDVKMKEKGDIPEGYSVSREKKERFSLILESASTNQTSMYLCASRLAHNEQFFGPGTRLTVL.

The V call is TRBV11-1, the J call TRBJ2-1; 12 bases line up with TRBD2. V was clipped by 5 bases and J by 9 bases; unmatched bases: 8. This CDR3 spans 15 amino acids. From germline, CDR1 is SGHAT and CDR2 FQDESV (reference sequence). In DNA form, the CDR3 reads TGTGCCAGCAGCGGACGGACTAGCGGGACTGGTGAGCAGTTCTTC. It translates to CASSGRTSGTGEQFF.

The chain has TRBV12-3 or TRBV12-4 and TRBJ1-2; a weak D match, TRBD1 (5 bases). Trimming shortened V by 5 bases and J by 4 bases, and 8 bases separated the two germline ends. The CDR3 runs to 12 residues. CDR3 DNA sequence: TGTGCCAGCAGTGTAACAGGCTATGGCTACACCTTC. It yields the protein CASSVTGYGYTF.

The chain uses TRBV28 and TRBJ1-2; 8 positions agree with TRBD1. J lost 8 bases, V lost 6 bases, and 14 bases had no gene match. CDR1 is MDHEN and CDR2 is SYDVKM in the germline V gene. The CDR3 runs 15 residues. Written as DNA, the CDR3 is TGTGCCAGCAGCTCAGGGACAGGCCTCCTGAAGGGCTACACCTTC. It specifies CASSSGTGLLKGYTF.